One sample yielded the 13 T cell receptor beta chains listed below, sequenced in a study of blood T cell repertoires in COVID-19. Libraries were prepared by immunoSEQ multiplex PCR; TCRdb keeps only in-frame clonotypes and omits some of them. The data hold 100,000 to 150,000 clones, with around 89% observed a single time. The sample taken for sequencing was peripheral blood. These receptors originate from a man between 60 and 70 years old with COVID-19, enrolled during active disease.

The sample holds one count of this clone. The chain uses TRBV2 and TRBJ2-2; D is undetermined. The germline V and J ends were trimmed by 1 base and 6 bases, with 6 bases remaining between them. In germline, CDR1 is SNHLY, CDR2 FYNNEI. The CDR3 totals 13 residues. The CDR3 region is CASSEGGAGELFF. CDR3 bases: TGTGCCAGCAGTGAAGGAGGAGCCGGGGAGCTGTTTTTT.

V and J are TRBV6-5 and TRBJ1-2; 9 bases are a match to TRBD1. Germline CDR1 is MNHEY and CDR2 is SVGAGI. The CDR3 is 15 amino acids. After removal of 6 bases from V and 5 bases from J, the junction contained 10 bases not matched to a gene. The CDR3 loop is CASRGEGTGSYGYTF. For the CDR3, the DNA is TGTGCCAGCAGAGGAGAGGGGACAGGGAGTTATGGCTACACCTTC.

For this clone: A junction end diverges from the germline sequence, so it may reflect a read error. This chain joins TRBV7-7 and TRBJ2-5, with 7 bases lining up with TRBD1. Germline lookup yields CDR1 SSHAT and CDR2 FNYEAQ (reference sequence). The CDR3 is 13 residues long. The CDR3 DNA reads as TGTGCTAGCAGCTTAGGGGGCAGAGAGACCCAGTACTTC. Translated: CASSLGGRETQYF.

In DNA, the CDR3 is TGTGCCAGCAGCCCCAGGACAGGGGGCGCGAGGGGCTACACCTTC. Translation gives CASSPRTGGARGYTF. The chain carries TRBV7-9 and TRBJ1-2, with 11 bases aligning to TRBD1. Germline V gives CDR1 SEHNR, CDR2 FQNEAQ (reference sequence). The J segment lost 8 bases and the V segment lost 5 bases, leaving 10 bases of the junction unmatched. The CDR3 spans 15 residues.

The V gene is TRBV5-1, the J gene TRBJ1-1; 9 positions match TRBD1. The germline gives CDR1 SGHRS, CDR2 YFSETQ. The length of the CDR3 is 16 residues. V lost 0 bases and J lost 0; bases outside the gene matches: 3. CDR3 sequence (DNA): TGCGCCAGCAGCTTGGGGACAGGGGTGATGAACACTGAAGCTTTCTTT. This codes for CASSLGTGVMNTEAFF.

The J gene is TRBJ1-5, the V gene TRBV4-1, with 7 bases fitting TRBD1. Trimming cost V 1 base and J 0 bases; bases outside gene matches: 0. The CDR3 has 15 amino acids. Germline-derived CDR1 and CDR2 are MGHRA and YSYEKL. CDR3 residues: CASSQAGGSNQPQHF. CDR3 nucleotides: TGCGCCAGCAGCCAAGCAGGGGGTAGCAATCAGCCCCAGCATTTT.

The chain links TRBV12-3 or TRBV12-4 to TRBJ2-7, with a weak D call TRBD1 (6 bases). The CDR3 is made up of 11 amino acids. Trimming pared 5 bases from V and 12 bases from J, leaving 14 bases between. The chain's CDR3 is CASSAQGAPYF. The CDR3 coding sequence is TGTGCCAGCAGTGCACAGGGAGCGCCGTACTTC.

This clone was counted a few times. This chain uses TRBV2 with TRBJ1-1; TRBD1 is a possible D gene (5 bases). The germline V gene encodes CDR1 SNHLY and CDR2 FYNNEI. The CDR3 extends over 13 amino acids. The germline V and J ends were trimmed by 6 bases and 1 base, with 9 bases remaining between them. CDR3 nucleotides: TGTGCCAGCAGCTCGACAGAGAACACTGAAGCTTTCTTT. Its translation: CASSSTENTEAFF.

This rearrangement joins TRBV18 to TRBJ2-1; 9 bases line up with TRBD1. The CDR3 spans 15 residues. Germline V CDR1 and CDR2: KGHSH, LQKENI. The V and J ends lost 0 bases and 14 bases, in that order; junction bases with no gene match: 11. The CDR3 coding sequence is TGTGCCAGCTCACCACCGTCAAAAAGGGGACAGGGCGAGTTCTTC. Translating gives CASSPPSKRGQGEFF.

The rearrangement uses TRBV9 and TRBJ2-3; tentatively, D is TRBD2 (6 bases). V lost 5 bases and J lost 0, with 13 bases in between. Germline assignment: CDR1 SGDLS and CDR2 YYNGEE. The CDR3 runs to 15 residues. This CDR3 reads CASRGTVDSTDTQYF. DNA of the CDR3: TGTGCCAGCAGGGGGACTGTGGATAGCACAGATACGCAGTATTTT. Full variable domain (outside the CDR3, taken from reference TRBV9 and TRBJ2-3): DSGVTQTPKHLITATGQRVTLRCSPRSGDLSVYWYQQSLDQGLQFLIQYYNGEERAKGNILERFSAQQFPDLHSELNLSSLELGDSALYFCASRGTVDSTDTQYFGPGTRLTVL.

In its sample, this clone was seen a few times. This rearrangement joins TRBV5-6 to TRBJ2-3; 8 bases match TRBD1. Germline V lookup: CDR1 SGHDT, CDR2 YYEEEE. This CDR3 has 16 residues. V shed 0 bases and J 0 bases; nucleotides not matched to a gene: 3. CDR3 DNA sequence: TGTGCCAGCAGCTTGGGGACAGGGAAGAGCACAGATACGCAGTATTTT. Protein sequence: CASSLGTGKSTDTQYF.

The chain joins TRBV7-3 to TRBJ2-2; 8 bases agree with TRBD1. After removal of 4 bases from V and 0 bases from J, the junction contained 7 bases not matched to a gene. The CDR3 spans 17 residues. The germline gives CDR1 SGHTA, CDR2 FQGTGA. CDR3 protein: CASSSPVDRANTGELFF. In DNA, the CDR3 is TGTGCCAGCAGCTCCCCCGTGGACAGGGCGAACACCGGGGAGCTGTTTTTT.

The V gene is TRBV7-9, the J gene TRBJ2-5; D possibly corresponds to TRBD2 (6 bases). V lost 5 bases and J lost 2, with 21 bases in between. Germline values: CDR1 SEHNR, CDR2 FQNEAQ (reference sequence). The CDR3 is 17 amino acids. The CDR3 spells CASSQTSTGLLQETQYF. The CDR3 bases are TGTGCCAGCAGCCAAACCTCCACGGGACTGTTACAAGAGACCCAGTACTTC.